These 7 T cell receptor beta chains were sequenced from one sample in a study of radiotherapy plus CTLA-4 blockade in lung cancer. This table comes from immunoSEQ multiplex PCR, and its TCRdb copy is limited to in-frame clones, with some not included. There are approximately 77,000 clones in the sample; roughly 79% occur only once, and 22% lies in the top ten. The sequencing here drew on peripheral blood, taken from a patient treated with radiotherapy plus ipilimumab. The receptor set was obtained from a human donor with non-small cell lung cancer whose response to radiotherapy plus ipilimumab could not be evaluated. Some clones in this sample may be carry-over from other donors' samples.

This chain uses TRBV15 with TRBJ2-7; 9 bases are shared with TRBD1. The CDR3 covers 14 residues. Germline V gene sequence: CDR1 LNHNV, CDR2 YYDKDF (reference sequence). The V segment lost 5 bases and the J segment 3 bases; nucleotides outside the gene matches: 5. Written as DNA, the CDR3 is TGTGCCACCAGCCGGACAGGGGCGAGCTACGAGCAGTACTTC. It is translated as CATSRTGASYEQYF.

V usage is TRBV6-6 and J usage is TRBJ2-7; 7 nucleotides agree with TRBD1. CDR3 length equals 15 residues. V gave up 2 bases and J gave up 1 base; unmatched junction bases: 5. Germline-derived CDR1 and CDR2 are MNHNY and SVGAGI (reference sequence). The CDR3, as DNA: TGTGCCAGCAGTTACAGGGACAGCCCTTCCTACGAGCAGTACTTC. It translates to CASSYRDSPSYEQYF.

The V gene is TRBV7-2, the J gene TRBJ1-4, with TRBD1 identical over 8 bases. This CDR3 region has 14 residues. Germline V gene sequence: CDR1 SGHTA, CDR2 FQGNSA. Trimming removed 4 bases from V and 4 bases from J; junction bases left unmatched: 2. For the CDR3, the DNA is TGTGCCAGCAGCTCGACAGGGGATAATGAAAAACTGTTTTTT. Residues: CASSSTGDNEKLFF. Full variable domain (remainder filled in from reference TRBV7-2 and TRBJ1-4): GAGVSQSPSNKVTEKGKDVELRCDPISGHTALYWYRQSLGQGLEFLIYFQGNSAPDKSGLPSDRFSAERTGGSVSTLTIQRTQQEDSAVYLCASSSTGDNEKLFFGSGTQLSVL.

This rearrangement joins TRBV10-3 to TRBJ1-2, with TRBD1 identical over 7 bases. After removal of 7 bases from V and 3 bases from J, the junction contained 8 bases not matched to a gene. The germline V gene encodes CDR1 ENHRY and CDR2 SYGVKD. The CDR3 covers 14 residues. In DNA, the CDR3 is TGTGCCATCACCGAGACAGGGTGGGACTATGGCTACACCTTC. Protein sequence: CAITETGWDYGYTF.

The chain combines TRBV5-6 with TRBJ1-5; no reliable D call. The CDR3 has 16 amino acids. Germline V gives CDR1 SGHDT, CDR2 YYEEEE. Trimming stripped 2 bases from V and 0 bases from J, with 12 bases between. CDR3 DNA sequence: TGTGCCAGCAGCTTAAACGGTCTCTATAGCAATCAGCCCCAGCATTTT. Protein: CASSLNGLYSNQPQHF.

The chain couples TRBV30 to TRBJ2-2; TRBD1 aligns across 8 bases. The trim removed 2 bases at V and 5 bases at J, leaving 4 bases unmatched. CDR3 size: 14 residues. Germline loops: CDR1 GTSNPN, CDR2 SVGIG (reference sequence). In DNA form, the CDR3 reads TGTGCCTGGAGTAGGCAGGGGGCAACCGGGGAGCTGTTTTTT. Its protein is CAWSRQGATGELFF.

This chain's CDR3 is CAISDLTSGGQIPGELFF. CDR3 coding DNA: TGTGCCATCAGTGACCTGACTAGCGGGGGCCAAATCCCCGGGGAGCTGTTTTTT. The rearrangement joins TRBV10-3 to TRBJ2-2; 12 positions agree with TRBD2. Trimming at V came to 3 bases and at J to 6 bases, leaving 11 bases not matched to a gene. This CDR3 has 18 residues. From germline, CDR1 is ENHRY and CDR2 SYGVKD.